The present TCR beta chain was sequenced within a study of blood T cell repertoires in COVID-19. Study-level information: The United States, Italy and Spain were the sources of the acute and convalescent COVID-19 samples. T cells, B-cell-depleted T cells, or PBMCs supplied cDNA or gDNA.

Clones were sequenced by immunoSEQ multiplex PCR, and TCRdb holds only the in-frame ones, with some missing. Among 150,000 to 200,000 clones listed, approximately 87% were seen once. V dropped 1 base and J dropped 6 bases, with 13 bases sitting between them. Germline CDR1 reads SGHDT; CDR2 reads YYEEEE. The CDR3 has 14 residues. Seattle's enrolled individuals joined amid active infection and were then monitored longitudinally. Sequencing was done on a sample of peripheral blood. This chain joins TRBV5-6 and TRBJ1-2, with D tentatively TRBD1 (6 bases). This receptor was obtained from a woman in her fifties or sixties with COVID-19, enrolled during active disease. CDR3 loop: CASSLTGILHGYTF. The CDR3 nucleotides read TGTGCCAGCAGCTTGACAGGGATCCTCCATGGCTACACCTTC.